These T cell receptor beta chains were read from a single sample in a study of regulatory T cells in long-lasting Graves disease. TCRdb passed the multiplex PCR reads through MiXCR, listing each CDR3 protein once. The repertoire holds about 430,000 distinct CDR3 sequences, with 20% to 25% as singletons. Sequencing was performed on peripheral blood mononuclear cells (PBMCs), taken when the disease was refractory, from a patient treated with antithyroid drugs. These receptors were obtained from a female donor with Graves disease. Each CDR3 is given with its conserved first and last residue. Fields, in order: V gene, D gene, clone size, J gene, CDR3 protein, CDR3 DNA. The D gene is left open where the match is weak. The size entry is marked missing in some rows and otherwise reads once, few, many or a size class.

v_call: TRBV20-1
d_call: TRBD2
clone_size: .
j_call: TRBJ2-5
cdr3_aa: CSARSSGKAGETQYF
cdr3_nt: TGCAGTGCTAGATCTAGCGGGAAGGCGGGAGAGACCCAGTACTTC

v_call: TRBV2
d_call: .
clone_size: .
j_call: TRBJ2-2
cdr3_aa: CASSGTYRAGAFANTGELFF
cdr3_nt: TGTGCCAGCAGTGGAACTTATAGGGCAGGAGCATTCGCGAACACCGGGGAGCTGTTTTTT

v_call: TRBV12-3/TRBV12-4
d_call: .
clone_size: .
j_call: TRBJ2-2
cdr3_aa: CASSSRDRPNTGELFF
cdr3_nt: TGTGCCAGCAGTTCTCGTGACAGGCCGAACACCGGGGAGCTGTTTTTT

v_call: TRBV20-1
d_call: .
clone_size: .
j_call: TRBJ2-7
cdr3_aa: CSARGTDYEQYF
cdr3_nt: TGCAGTGCTAGAGGTACAGACTACGAGCAGTACTTC

v_call: TRBV10-3
d_call: TRBD1
clone_size: many
j_call: TRBJ1-1
cdr3_aa: CAIRQDPGTGSLNTEAFF
cdr3_nt: TGTGCCATCAGGCAGGACCCCGGGACAGGGTCCCTGAACACTGAAGCTTTCTTT

v_call: TRBV5-1
d_call: .
clone_size: .
j_call: TRBJ2-7
cdr3_aa: CASSLSGDWEQYF
cdr3_nt: TGCGCCAGCAGCTTGTCGGGCGACTGGGAGCAGTACTTC

v_call: TRBV28
d_call: .
clone_size: few
j_call: TRBJ1-3
cdr3_aa: CASSLGPAAFNLYAIYF
cdr3_nt: TGTGCCAGCAGTTTGGGGCCAGCAGCTTTCAATTTGTACGCCATATATTTT

v_call: TRBV5-1
d_call: .
clone_size: few
j_call: TRBJ2-6
cdr3_aa: CASSIQAVSGANVLTF
cdr3_nt: TGCGCCAGCAGCATACAGGCGGTGTCTGGGGCCAACGTCCTGACTTTC

v_call: TRBV6-9
d_call: .
clone_size: few
j_call: TRBJ1-1
cdr3_aa: CASSYPGPNTEAFF
cdr3_nt: TGTGCCAGCAGTTACCCAGGACCGAACACTGAAGCTTTCTTT

v_call: TRBV2
d_call: .
clone_size: many
j_call: TRBJ1-4
cdr3_aa: CASSAPATNEKLFF
cdr3_nt: TGTGCCAGCAGTGCACCTGCAACTAATGAAAAACTGTTTTTT

v_call: TRBV6-5
d_call: .
clone_size: many
j_call: TRBJ2-2
cdr3_aa: CASSYGTTNTGELFF
cdr3_nt: TGTGCCAGCAGTTACGGGACAACGAACACCGGGGAGCTGTTTTTT

v_call: TRBV7-2
d_call: TRBD2
clone_size: few
j_call: TRBJ2-7
cdr3_aa: CASTAGGLTYEQYF
cdr3_nt: TGTGCCAGCACAGCGGGAGGCCTTACCTACGAGCAGTACTTC

v_call: TRBV30
d_call: TRBD1
clone_size: .
j_call: TRBJ1-2
cdr3_aa: CASQDREGGYTF
cdr3_nt: TGTGCCTCTCAGGACAGGGAGGGTGGCTACACCTTC

v_call: TRBV29-1
d_call: TRBD2
clone_size: many
j_call: TRBJ2-7
cdr3_aa: CSVTSGSYEQYF
cdr3_nt: TGCAGCGTAACCAGCGGGAGCTACGAGCAGTACTTC

v_call: TRBV5-1
d_call: .
clone_size: many
j_call: TRBJ1-1
cdr3_aa: CASSLMPGNTEAFF
cdr3_nt: TGCGCCAGCAGCTTGATGCCGGGCAACACTGAAGCTTTCTTT

v_call: TRBV5-1
d_call: TRBD1
clone_size: many
j_call: TRBJ2-7
cdr3_aa: CASSSPGQLYEQYF
cdr3_nt: TGCGCCAGCAGCTCACCGGGACAGCTCTACGAGCAGTACTTC

v_call: TRBV3-1
d_call: .
clone_size: .
j_call: TRBJ2-7
cdr3_aa: CASSISGTVSSYEQYF
cdr3_nt: TGTGCCAGCAGCATTTCCGGGACGGTCAGCTCCTACGAGCAGTACTTC

v_call: TRBV27
d_call: .
clone_size: many
j_call: TRBJ2-7
cdr3_aa: CASSSSRGQSSYEQYF
cdr3_nt: TGTGCCAGCAGTTCAAGCCGCGGACAGTCCTCCTACGAGCAGTACTTC

v_call: TRBV3-1
d_call: .
clone_size: .
j_call: TRBJ2-5
cdr3_aa: CASSQAEGRSETQYF
cdr3_nt: TGTGCCAGCAGCCAAGCCGAGGGGCGTAGTGAGACCCAGTACTTC

v_call: TRBV29-1
d_call: .
clone_size: few
j_call: TRBJ1-2
cdr3_aa: CSVAPYGYTF
cdr3_nt: TGCAGCGTTGCCCCCTATGGCTACACCTTC

v_call: TRBV6-5
d_call: TRBD1
clone_size: many
j_call: TRBJ2-2
cdr3_aa: CASSYDRGTGELFF
cdr3_nt: TGTGCCAGCAGTTACGACAGGGGCACCGGGGAGCTGTTTTTT

v_call: TRBV7-9
d_call: .
clone_size: .
j_call: TRBJ2-2
cdr3_aa: CASSPNRQGYGELFF
cdr3_nt: TGTGCCAGCAGCCCTAATCGGCAGGGGTACGGGGAGCTGTTTTTT

v_call: TRBV13
d_call: .
clone_size: .
j_call: TRBJ2-5
cdr3_aa: CASSLGQGSRIGQETQYF
cdr3_nt: TGTGCCAGCAGCTTAGGCCAAGGTTCTAGGATAGGCCAAGAGACCCAGTACTTC

v_call: TRBV12-3/TRBV12-4
d_call: .
clone_size: many
j_call: TRBJ2-7
cdr3_aa: CASSFYPSYEQYF
cdr3_nt: TGTGCCAGCAGTTTTTACCCCTCCTACGAGCAGTACTTC

v_call: TRBV24-1
d_call: TRBD1
clone_size: .
j_call: TRBJ2-2
cdr3_aa: CATSGWDRGHLPNTGELFF
cdr3_nt: TGTGCCACCAGTGGCTGGGACAGGGGACATTTGCCGAACACCGGGGAGCTGTTTTTT

v_call: TRBV12-3/TRBV12-4
d_call: .
clone_size: many
j_call: TRBJ2-7
cdr3_aa: CASSLSGTEQYF
cdr3_nt: TGTGCCAGCAGTTTATCCGGGACCGAGCAGTACTTC

v_call: TRBV28
d_call: TRBD1
clone_size: once
j_call: TRBJ2-5
cdr3_aa: CASALDRDRVFGKETQYF
cdr3_nt: TGTGCCAGCGCCCTTGACCGGGACAGGGTATTTGGAAAAGAGACCCAGTACTTC

v_call: TRBV29-1
d_call: .
clone_size: many
j_call: TRBJ1-2
cdr3_aa: CSVGGVEGANYGYTF
cdr3_nt: TGCAGCGTTGGGGGGGTGGAAGGGGCGAACTATGGCTACACCTTC

v_call: TRBV20-1
d_call: TRBD2
clone_size: .
j_call: TRBJ2-2
cdr3_aa: CSARGLAGHTGELFF
cdr3_nt: TGCAGTGCTAGGGGTCTAGCGGGACACACCGGGGAGCTGTTTTTT

v_call: TRBV12-3/TRBV12-4
d_call: .
clone_size: many
j_call: TRBJ1-5
cdr3_aa: CASSQNSNQPQHF
cdr3_nt: TGTGCCAGCAGCCAGAATAGCAATCAGCCCCAGCATTTT

v_call: TRBV29-1
d_call: .
clone_size: .
j_call: TRBJ1-1
cdr3_aa: CSVVKGHTNTEAFF
cdr3_nt: TGCAGCGTCGTCAAAGGACACACGAACACTGAAGCTTTCTTT

v_call: TRBV4-1
d_call: TRBD1
clone_size: .
j_call: TRBJ1-3
cdr3_aa: CASSQVLRDRVLAGNTIYF
cdr3_nt: TGCGCCAGCAGCCAAGTACTCCGGGACAGGGTACTGGCTGGAAACACCATATATTTT

v_call: TRBV10-3
d_call: TRBD1
clone_size: many
j_call: TRBJ2-2
cdr3_aa: CASRAGQGITGELFF
cdr3_nt: TGTGCCTCGCGAGCCGGACAGGGGATCACCGGGGAGCTGTTTTTT

v_call: TRBV2
d_call: TRBD2
clone_size: .
j_call: TRBJ2-1
cdr3_aa: CASSWGGIGEQFF
cdr3_nt: TGTGCCAGCAGTTGGGGGGGGATAGGGGAGCAGTTCTTC

v_call: TRBV12-3/TRBV12-4
d_call: TRBD1
clone_size: many
j_call: TRBJ1-2
cdr3_aa: CASSTPGQGDDGYTF
cdr3_nt: TGTGCCAGCAGTACACCGGGACAGGGGGATGATGGCTACACCTTC

v_call: TRBV28
d_call: .
clone_size: many
j_call: TRBJ2-7
cdr3_aa: CASSLSQDYEQYF
cdr3_nt: TGTGCCAGCAGTTTGAGCCAGGACTACGAGCAGTACTTC

v_call: TRBV4-1
d_call: .
clone_size: .
j_call: TRBJ2-5
cdr3_aa: CASSFRVWETQYF
cdr3_nt: TGCGCCAGCAGCTTCAGGGTATGGGAGACCCAGTACTTC

v_call: TRBV6-1
d_call: TRBD2
clone_size: many
j_call: TRBJ2-2
cdr3_aa: CASSDGTSRFPGELFF
cdr3_nt: TGTGCCAGCAGTGACGGGACTAGCAGGTTTCCCGGGGAGCTGTTTTTT

v_call: TRBV28
d_call: TRBD1
clone_size: once
j_call: TRBJ2-1
cdr3_aa: CASDSETGGADEQFF
cdr3_nt: TGTGCCAGCGACTCTGAGACAGGGGGCGCGGATGAGCAGTTCTTC

v_call: TRBV27
d_call: TRBD1
clone_size: many
j_call: TRBJ1-5
cdr3_aa: CASSPGGTGGHQPQHF
cdr3_nt: TGTGCCAGCTCCCCGGGCGGGACAGGGGGCCATCAGCCCCAGCATTTT